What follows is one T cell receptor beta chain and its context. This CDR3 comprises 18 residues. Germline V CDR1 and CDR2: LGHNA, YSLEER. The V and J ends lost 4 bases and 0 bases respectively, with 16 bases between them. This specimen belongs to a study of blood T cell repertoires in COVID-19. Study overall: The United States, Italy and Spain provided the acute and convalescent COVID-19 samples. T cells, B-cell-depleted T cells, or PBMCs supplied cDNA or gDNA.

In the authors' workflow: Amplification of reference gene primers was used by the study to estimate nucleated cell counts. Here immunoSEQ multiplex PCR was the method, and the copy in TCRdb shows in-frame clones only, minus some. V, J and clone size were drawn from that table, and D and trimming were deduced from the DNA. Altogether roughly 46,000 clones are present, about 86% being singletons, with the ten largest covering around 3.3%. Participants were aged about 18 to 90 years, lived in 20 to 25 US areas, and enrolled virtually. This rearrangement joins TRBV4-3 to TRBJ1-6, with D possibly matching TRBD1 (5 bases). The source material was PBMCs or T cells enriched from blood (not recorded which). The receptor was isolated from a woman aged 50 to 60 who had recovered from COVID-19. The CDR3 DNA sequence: TGCGCCAGCAGCCCCCACAGGATATCGAGCTCCTATAATTCACCCCTCCACTTT. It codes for CASSPHRISSSYNSPLHF.